This T cell receptor (beta chain) was observed in a study of PD-1 blockade in classical Hodgkin lymphoma. Study-level results: Reports described newly diagnosed patients as having lower baseline TCR diversity than healthy donors.

Time point here: cycle 4 day 1 (C4D1), after around six weeks of nivolumab. Following autologous stem cell transplantation, relapse occurred in every patient, and exposure to brentuximab vedotin varied. Generated by immunoSEQ multiplex PCR, the TCRdb table keeps only in-frame clones and is missing some. The sample holds roughly 64,000 clones, approximately 90% seen once. This clone is a singleton in its sample. Its cognate antigen is unknown. Sample: peripheral blood mononuclear cells (PBMCs), taken before the fourth cycle of nivolumab. This clonotype was sampled from a human donor with classical Hodgkin lymphoma.

The CDR3 is CASSKGTGDGHYNSPLHF. The CDR3 nucleotides read TGTGCCAGCAGCAAAGGGACAGGGGACGGGCACTATAATTCACCCCTCCACTTT. V usage is TRBV21-1 and J usage is TRBJ1-6; TRBD1 is the table's D call and was not checked against the DNA. TRBV21-1 is noted as a pseudogene. The CDR3 loop spans 18 amino acids.